This section outlines one TCR beta chain sequence together with its context. Authors' processing steps: Reference gene primer amplification gave nucleated cell count estimates. The table came from immunoSEQ multiplex PCR; TCRdb's copy has only in-frame clones and leaves some out. V, J and clone size are taken as reported in that table, and D and trimming were inferred from the DNA itself. The sample has fewer than 250,000 clones; roughly 84% are singletons. The data belong to a study of blood T cell repertoires in COVID-19. Study-wide background: Collection of acute and convalescent COVID-19 samples took place in the United States, Italy and Spain. Sources were T cells, B-cell-depleted T cells, or PBMCs; the material itself was cDNA or gDNA.

CDR1 is LGHDT and CDR2 is YNNKEL in the germline V gene (reference sequence). J was trimmed by 4 bases and V by 5 bases; bases with no gene match: 12. The CDR3 covers 17 residues. Source material: peripheral blood. The chain carries TRBV3-1 (or the pseudogene TRBV3-2) and TRBJ2-3; TRBD2 matches at 10 bases. This TCR derives from a human donor in a cohort sampled during active COVID-19. Here the CDR3 reads CASSFLRLAGLSDTQYF. Here the CDR3 DNA reads TGTGCCAGCAGCTTCTTACGACTAGCGGGTCTCTCAGATACGCAGTATTTT.